A single sample is the source of the 7 T cell receptor beta chains below, sequenced in a study of blood T cell repertoires in COVID-19. TCRdb's copy holds only in-frame clones and misses some; the assay was immunoSEQ multiplex PCR. This table has about 270,000 clones, around 87% appearing once. The sequenced material came from peripheral blood. The receptors here all came from a woman aged 45-60 years with acute or convalescent COVID-19.

V is TRBV4-1 and J is TRBJ2-3, with D perhaps TRBD2 (6 bases). Trimming cost V 1 base and J 3 bases, with 14 bases left between them. The CDR3 is 16 amino acids. CDR1 is MGHRA, CDR2 YSYEKL, per germline. CDR3 sequence (DNA): TGCGCCAGCAGCCAAGCGTCTAGCGATCTAACAGATACGCAGTATTTT. Its protein is CASSQASSDLTDTQYF.

V usage is TRBV24-1 and J usage is TRBJ2-2; 8 nucleotides line up with TRBD1. Germline CDR1 reads KGHDR; CDR2 reads SFDVKD. The CDR3 length is 16 residues. Trimming removed 1 base from V and 1 base from J; junction bases left unmatched: 1. CDR3 region: CATSDFGTGNTGELFF. As DNA, the CDR3 is TGTGCCACCAGTGATTTTGGGACAGGGAACACCGGGGAGCTGTTTTTT.

This clone has just one count. The chain combines TRBV27 with TRBJ1-5; tentatively, D is TRBD1 (6 bases). Looked up from germline, CDR1 is MNHEY and CDR2 is SMNVEV (reference sequence). The CDR3 is 14 residues long. Trimming pared 4 bases from V and 5 bases from J, leaving 12 bases between. The CDR3: CASSYRDTHQPQHF. The CDR3 nucleotides are TGTGCCAGCAGTTACCGGGACACGCATCAGCCCCAGCATTTT.

This clone was seen only a few times. This chain joins TRBV4-3 and TRBJ2-1; TRBD2 aligns across 13 bases. The CDR3 length is 16 residues. V shed 4 bases, J shed 2 bases, and the junction held 2 bases outside the gene matches. The germline gives CDR1 LGHNA, CDR2 YSLEER. The DNA for the CDR3 is TGCGCCAGCAGCCTGGGACTAGCGGGAACCTACAATGAGCAGTTCTTC. Residues: CASSLGLAGTYNEQFF.

The CDR3 sequence is CATSFTPKHSGRVNEQFF. In nucleotides, the CDR3 is TGTGCCACCAGTTTCACCCCCAAGCATAGCGGGAGAGTAAATGAGCAGTTCTTC. This chain links TRBV24-1 with TRBJ2-1; TRBD2 agrees at 9 bases. Germline V gives CDR1 KGHDR, CDR2 SFDVKD. The V segment lost 6 bases and the J segment 7 bases; nucleotides outside the gene matches: 18. The CDR3 spans 18 residues.

The genes are TRBV11-3 and TRBJ2-7; 9 bases line up with TRBD2. Germline V gives CDR1 SGHNT, CDR2 YENEEA. V shed 5 bases and J 2 bases; nucleotides not matched to a gene: 4. The CDR3 sequence is 14 residues long. CDR3 region: CASSQTSGTYEQYF. The CDR3 region has the DNA TGTGCCAGCAGCCAGACTAGCGGAACCTACGAGCAGTACTTC.

This rearrangement joins TRBV23-1 to TRBJ1-1; no reliable D call. TRBV23-1 is given ORF status, its function remaining uncertain. Trimming removed 7 bases from V and 6 bases from J, with 12 bases in between. This CDR3 is 12 amino acids long. The CDR3 nucleotides read TGCGCCAGCACCCGGGTAGTCCCTGAAGCTTTCTTT. It translates to CASTRVVPEAFF.